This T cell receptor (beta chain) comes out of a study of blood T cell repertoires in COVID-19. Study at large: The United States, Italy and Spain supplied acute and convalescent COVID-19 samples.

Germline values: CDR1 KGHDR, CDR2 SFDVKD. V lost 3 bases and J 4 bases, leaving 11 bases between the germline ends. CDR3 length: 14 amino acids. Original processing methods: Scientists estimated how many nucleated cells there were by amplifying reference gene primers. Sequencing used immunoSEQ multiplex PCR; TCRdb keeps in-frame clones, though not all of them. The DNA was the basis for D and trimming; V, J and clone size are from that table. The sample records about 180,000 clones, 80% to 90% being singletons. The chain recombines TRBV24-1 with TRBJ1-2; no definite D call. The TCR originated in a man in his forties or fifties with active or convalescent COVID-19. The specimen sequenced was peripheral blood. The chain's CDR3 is CATSDTTDPYGYTF. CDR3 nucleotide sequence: TGTGCCACCAGTGATACCACAGACCCCTATGGCTACACCTTC.